One sample yielded the 22 T cell receptor beta chains listed below, sequenced in a study of cytomegalovirus exposure and HLA in healthy donors (dated by TCRdb to about 2017). Libraries were constructed by the immunoSEQ multiplex PCR assay. For the multiplex PCR, a mixture combining 60 forward primers for TCR Vbeta segments and 13 reverse primers for TCR Jbeta segments was used. The source is immuneACCESS, and TCRdb retained only in-frame sequences with V and J called. Part of the clones is not carried over; for the studies checked, unresolved V genes explain less than half of this, and the remainder is unexplained. Counted in this sample were 150,000 to 200,000 clones; 70% to 90% of them appeared once. About 2.1% of the sample is in the top ten clones. Sample: PBMCs. The receptors were gathered from a man younger than 30 in good health and CMV-seropositive.

The rearrangement uses TRBV4-3 and TRBJ1-1, with D possibly matching TRBD1 (5 bases). The V and J ends lost 5 bases and 1 base respectively, with 17 bases between them. The length of the CDR3 is 16 residues. The germline V gene has CDR1 LGHNA and CDR2 YSLEER. The CDR3 coding sequence is TGCGCCAGCAGCTTCCTTAGGCACAGGCGGAACACTGAAGCTTTCTTT. Translated, it gives CASSFLRHRRNTEAFF.

The gene calls are TRBV5-6 and TRBJ2-2; 9 bases line up with TRBD1. V was clipped by 0 bases and J by 6 bases; unmatched bases: 6. CDR1 and CDR2 from the germline V gene are SGHDT and YYEEEE. The CDR3 contains 16 residues. The CDR3 is CASSLAGTGSSGELFF. CDR3 nucleotide sequence: TGTGCCAGCAGCTTGGCCGGGACAGGGTCGTCCGGGGAGCTGTTTTTT.

This sequence joins TRBV4-2 and TRBJ1-1; no definite D call. V was shortened by 0 bases and J by 1 base, with 12 bases between the two germline ends. The germline CDR1 and CDR2 sequences are LGHNA and YNFKEQ. The CDR3 covers 16 residues. The CDR3 here is CASSQEGRKRNTEAFF. The CDR3 DNA reads TGTGCCAGCAGCCAAGAGGGCAGGAAGAGGAACACTGAAGCTTTCTTT.

V usage is TRBV7-9 and J usage is TRBJ2-2; D possibly corresponds to TRBD1 (5 bases). There are 14 residues in the CDR3. Germline V gives CDR1 SEHNR, CDR2 FQNEAQ (reference sequence). Trimming took off 6 bases at V and 5 bases at J, with 13 bases between the two ends. This CDR3 is CASRPGHFTGELFF. The CDR3 DNA reads as TGTGCCAGCAGACCAGGACACTTTACCGGGGAGCTGTTTTTT.

This clone was detected only once. The rearrangement uses TRBV29-1 and TRBJ1-2; D is perhaps TRBD1 (5 bases). The CDR3 sequence is 11 residues long. Germline CDR1 reads SQVTM; CDR2 reads ANQGSEA. Trimming shortened V by 6 bases and J by 6 bases, and 11 bases separated the two germline ends. This chain's CDR3 is CSVEIRDGYTF. CDR3 nucleotide sequence: TGCAGCGTAGAGATCAGGGATGGCTACACCTTC.

The CDR3 DNA follows: TGCGCCAGCAGGGGATATACAGGGGGCGAGGAAAAACTGTTTTTT. Amino acids: CASRGYTGGEEKLFF. The genes are TRBV4-1 and TRBJ1-4; 9 bases line up with TRBD1. This CDR3 comprises 15 residues. J lost 8 bases, V lost 6 bases, and 10 bases had no gene match. Looked up from germline, CDR1 is MGHRA and CDR2 is YSYEKL.

The chain couples TRBV4-2 to TRBJ2-3; D is possibly TRBD1 (6 bases). V lost 8 bases, J lost 2 bases, and 14 bases lay in between. The CDR3 length is 14 residues. Germline values: CDR1 LGHNA, CDR2 YNFKEQ. This CDR3 is CASSNRAYTDTQYF. CDR3 DNA sequence: TGTGCCAGCTCTAACAGGGCCTACACAGATACGCAGTATTTT.

The CDR3 sequence is CASSQEGGYEQFF. Written as DNA, the CDR3 is TGTGCCAGCAGCCAAGAAGGGGGTTATGAGCAGTTCTTC. The J gene is TRBJ2-1, the V gene TRBV14, with D tentatively TRBD1 (6 bases). CDR1 is SGHDN and CDR2 is FVKESK in the germline V gene. There are 13 residues in the CDR3. The V end was cut by 0 bases, the J end by 8 bases, with 8 bases between.

The chain links TRBV6-6 to TRBJ1-5; D is undetermined. Trimming left V 8 bases short and J 3 bases short, with 8 bases between. Per the germline V gene, CDR1 is MNHNY and CDR2 is SVGAGI (reference sequence). CDR3 length: 12 residues. DNA for the CDR3: TGTGCCAGCGGTCAGATCAATCAGCCCCAGCATTTT. It yields the protein CASGQINQPQHF.

This sequence joins TRBV10-3 and TRBJ1-1; 7 bases match TRBD1. This CDR3 region has 13 residues. J gave up 2 bases and V 9 bases, and 6 bases lay outside the gene matches. The germline gives CDR1 ENHRY, CDR2 SYGVKD. The CDR3 DNA is TGTGCCATACAGGGGCGTACAAACACTGAAGCTTTCTTT. Its protein is CAIQGRTNTEAFF.

This chain joins TRBV27 and TRBJ2-7; 9 nucleotides agree with TRBD1. The CDR3 runs 15 residues. J lost 3 bases, V lost 5 bases, and 8 bases had no gene match. The germline CDR1 and CDR2 sequences are MNHEY and SMNVEV (reference sequence). The CDR3 is CASSLRGDRDYEQYF. As DNA, the CDR3 is TGTGCCAGCAGTCTAAGGGGGGACAGGGACTACGAGCAGTACTTC.

The gene calls are TRBV4-1 and TRBJ1-4, with no clear D. CDR1 is MGHRA, CDR2 YSYEKL, per germline. The CDR3 runs 15 residues. Trimming left V 1 base short and J 5 bases short, with 11 bases between. The CDR3 protein is CASSQVVNSNEKLFF. The CDR3 coding sequence is TGCGCCAGCAGCCAAGTCGTGAACTCCAATGAAAAACTGTTTTTT.

This chain uses TRBV11-3 with TRBJ1-4; D is possibly TRBD1 (5 bases). Germline V gene sequence: CDR1 SGHNT, CDR2 YENEEA. V was cut by 4 bases and J by 0 bases, with 12 bases left in between. CDR3 size: 16 residues. This CDR3 is CASSSGTEATNEKLFF. Here the CDR3 DNA reads TGTGCCAGCAGCTCAGGGACTGAAGCAACTAATGAAAAACTGTTTTTT.

This clone was counted a few times. The rearrangement joins TRBV9 to TRBJ1-6; D is unclear. CDR3 size: 17 residues. V was clipped by 4 bases and J by 0 bases, with 14 bases between them. CDR1 is SGDLS, CDR2 YYNGEE, per germline. CDR3 sequence reads: CASSPPTGSSYNSPLHF. CDR3 nucleotides: TGTGCCAGCAGCCCGCCGACGGGAAGCTCCTATAATTCACCCCTCCACTTT.

This clone showed up just a few times. The CDR3 nucleotides are TGCGCCAGCAGCTTGGAAGAGGGCGAAAAACTGTTTTTT. The encoded protein is CASSLEEGEKLFF. The rearrangement links TRBV5-1 to TRBJ1-4, with no clear D. The length of the CDR3 is 13 residues. Germline values: CDR1 SGHRS, CDR2 YFSETQ. Trimming removed 0 bases at V and 8 bases at J, with 8 bases between.

This clone has just one count. Within the sample, other DNA sequences also encode this same CDR3. CDR3 amino acids: CASSSGVNTEAFF. The CDR3 DNA follows: TGTGCCAGCAGTTCCGGTGTCAACACTGAAGCTTTCTTT. The gene calls are TRBV7-2 and TRBJ1-1; D is undetermined. Looked up from germline, CDR1 is SGHTA and CDR2 is FQGNSA. With 6 bases removed from V and 2 bases from J, the gap between germline ends came to 10 bases. The CDR3 spans 13 residues. Based on the CDR3 plus reference TRBV7-2 and TRBJ1-1, the full variable domain is GAGVSQSPSNKVTEKGKDVELRCDPISGHTALYWYRQSLGQGLEFLIYFQGNSAPDKSGLPSDRFSAERTGGSVSTLTIQRTQQEDSAVYLCASSSGVNTEAFFGQGTRLTVV.

To note about this clone: Other DNA sequences from this sample encode an identical CDR3 as well. The chain recombines TRBV6-1 with TRBJ2-1, with 10 bases that match TRBD2. This CDR3 has 15 amino acids. Germline V gene sequence: CDR1 MNHNS, CDR2 SASEGT. Losses at the gene ends were 2 bases for V and 6 bases for J; bases not matched to a gene: 4. CDR3: CASSERTSGLNEQFF. As DNA, the CDR3 is TGTGCCAGCAGTGAAAGGACTAGCGGTCTCAATGAGCAGTTCTTC.

The rearrangement links TRBV6-5 to TRBJ2-1; D perhaps matches TRBD2 (6 bases). V dropped 0 bases and J dropped 4 bases, with 13 bases sitting between them. The CDR3 spans 16 residues. Germline V gives CDR1 MNHEY, CDR2 SVGAGI. The chain's CDR3 is CASSYSIAEIYNEQFF. CDR3 nucleotide sequence: TGTGCCAGCAGTTACTCGATAGCGGAGATTTACAATGAGCAGTTCTTC.

This clone was seen more than once but under ten times. The chain employs TRBV4-3 and TRBJ1-6; tentatively, D is TRBD1 (5 bases). The CDR3 contains 16 residues. Trimming left V 0 bases short and J 7 bases short, with 13 bases between. Germline loops: CDR1 LGHNA, CDR2 YSLEER. The CDR3 DNA reads as TGCGCCAGCAGCCAAGATGCGGGGCCGGGAAATTCACCCCTCCACTTT. Translating gives CASSQDAGPGNSPLHF.

The rearrangement links TRBV6-1 to TRBJ2-7; a possible D gene is TRBD2 (7 bases). V lost 5 bases to trimming and J lost 7 bases, with 15 bases between them. Germline V CDR1 and CDR2: MNHNS, SASEGT. This CDR3 region has 13 residues. This CDR3 is CASSSGGGGEQYF. In DNA, the CDR3 is TGTGCCAGCAGTTCCGGCGGGGGCGGAGAGCAGTACTTC.

The chain employs TRBV19 and TRBJ1-6; the D is unclear. Germline assignment: CDR1 LNHDA and CDR2 SQIVND (reference sequence). V lost 3 bases to trimming and J lost 6 bases, with 3 bases between them. CDR3 size: 12 residues. The CDR3, as DNA: TGTGCCAGTAGTATCCTTAATTCACCCCTCCACTTT. Translated, it gives CASSILNSPLHF. Supplemented by reference TRBV19 and TRBJ1-6, the full variable domain reads DGGITQSPKYLFRKEGQNVTLSCEQNLNHDAMYWYRQDPGQGLRLIYYSQIVNDFQKGDIAEGYSVSREKKESFPLTVTSAQKNPTAFYLCASSILNSPLHFGNGTRLTVT.

This sequence joins TRBV7-2 and TRBJ2-5; 10 bases line up with TRBD1. The germline CDR1 and CDR2 sequences are SGHTA and FQGNSA. V shed 3 bases and J 11 bases; nucleotides not matched to a gene: 12. The CDR3 is 15 residues long. The CDR3 DNA reads TGTGCCAGCAGCTTGGGGGGGACAGGGGAGAGGGAGCAGTACTTC. Translated, it gives CASSLGGTGEREQYF.